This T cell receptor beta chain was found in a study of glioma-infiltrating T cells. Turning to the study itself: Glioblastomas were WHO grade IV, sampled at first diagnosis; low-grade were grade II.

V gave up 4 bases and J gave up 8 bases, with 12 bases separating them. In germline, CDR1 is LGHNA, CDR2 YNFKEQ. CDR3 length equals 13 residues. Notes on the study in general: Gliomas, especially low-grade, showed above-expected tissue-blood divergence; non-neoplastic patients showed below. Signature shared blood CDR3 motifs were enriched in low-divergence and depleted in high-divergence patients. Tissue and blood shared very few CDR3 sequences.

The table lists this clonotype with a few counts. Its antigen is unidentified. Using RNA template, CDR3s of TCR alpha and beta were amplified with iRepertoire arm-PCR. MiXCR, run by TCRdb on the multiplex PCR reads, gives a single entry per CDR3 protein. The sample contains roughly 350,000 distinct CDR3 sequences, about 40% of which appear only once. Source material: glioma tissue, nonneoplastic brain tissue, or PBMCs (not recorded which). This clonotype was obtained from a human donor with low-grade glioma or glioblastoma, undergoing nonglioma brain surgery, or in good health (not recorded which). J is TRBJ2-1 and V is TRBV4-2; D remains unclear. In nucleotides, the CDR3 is TGTGCCAGCAGCCGATTAGACCTGGATGAGCAGTTCTTC. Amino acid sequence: CASSRLDLDEQFF.